This TCR beta chain was recorded in a study of T cell responses to AZD1222 COVID-19 vaccine. Sequencing was performed with immunoSEQ multiplex PCR; in TCRdb, only in-frame clones are kept and a portion is missing. The table has around 140,000 clones, about 90% seen once; the top ten hold about 7.5%. Findings of the study overall: Elevations in Spike-specific TCR breadth and depth followed administration of two AZD1222 doses. Nearly half of spike-specific TCRs reportedly target unmutated variant regions. The CD4 TCRs associated with vaccination extended across spike and predominated at 160-218 and 743-854. Samples come after the peak T cell response, not at day 14.

About this clone: Its specificity is unknown.

The sequences come from peripheral blood, collected 28 days after the second dose of the MenACWY control vaccine. This TCR derives from an adult who received the MenACWY meningococcal vaccine as a control.

The CDR3 sequence: CASSNSGGAYEQYF. DNA for the CDR3: TGTGCCAGCAGCAATAGCGGGGGTGCCTACGAGCAGTACTTC. The rearrangement uses TRBV28 and TRBJ2-7; 9 bases align to TRBD2. CDR3 length equals 14 residues. Germline loops: CDR1 MDHEN, CDR2 SYDVKM. V was clipped by 6 bases and J by 2 bases; unmatched bases: 5.